This entry concerns a single TCR beta chain. CDR1 SGDLS and CDR2 YYNGEE come from the germline V gene. V lost 5 bases and J lost 4; bases outside the gene matches: 9. This CDR3 region has 17 residues. The data stem from a study of blood T cell repertoires in COVID-19. Across the study: The origin of the acute and convalescent COVID-19 samples was the United States, Italy and Spain. PBMCs, B-cell-depleted T cells, or T cells provided the cDNA or gDNA that made up the material.

Seattle-derived patients entered the study during active infection and were followed longitudinally. Profiled with immunoSEQ multiplex PCR; TCRdb holds only in-frame clones, not every one. The sample yields 150,000 to 200,000 clones, 80% to 95% seen once. V is TRBV9 and J is TRBJ2-2, with 12 bases matching TRBD2. The TCR comes from an older woman with COVID-19, enrolled during active disease. The sequenced sample was peripheral blood. CDR3 in DNA: TGTGCCAGCAGGGGAACTAGCGGGGGGACTCTCACCGGGGAGCTGTTTTTT. It encodes CASRGTSGGTLTGELFF.